This is a list of T cell receptor beta chains from one sample in a study of beta chain features in type 1 diabetes. Sequencing used immunoSEQ multiplex PCR; TCRdb keeps in-frame clones, though not all of them. Counted here are more than 300,000 clones, approximately 8.2% occurring once; the ten biggest clones make up less than 0.5%. Material for sequencing was central memory CD4+ T cells from blood. These receptors were collected from a woman younger than 30 in good health. Each CDR3 is given with its conserved first and last residue. The D gene is left open where the match is weak. Rows may omit the clone size; those that give it use once, few, many or a size class.

abundance	d_gene	v_gene	j_gene	CDR3aa	CDR3nt
few	-	TRBV7-9	TRBJ1-1	CASSPSSKNTEAFF	TGTGCCAGCAGCCCATCTTCTAAGAACACTGAAGCTTTCTTT
many	TRBD1	TRBV4-3	TRBJ1-5	CASSQDLPGTGSGQPQHF	TGCGCCAGCAGCCAAGATCTTCCCGGGACAGGCTCTGGTCAGCCCCAGCATTTT
-	TRBD2	TRBV4-3	TRBJ2-3	CASSQVASGTDTQYF	TGCGCCAGCAGCCAAGTTGCTAGCGGGACAGATACGCAGTATTTT
few	TRBD1	TRBV19	TRBJ2-7	CASKPGQGSYEQYF	TGTGCCAGCAAGCCGGGACAGGGGTCGTACGAGCAGTACTTC
many	-	TRBV19	TRBJ1-3	CASMENGNTIYF	TGTGCCAGTATGGAGAATGGAAACACCATATATTTT
few	-	TRBV29-1	TRBJ2-7	CSVEGPSYEQYF	TGCAGCGTTGAAGGACCATCCTACGAGCAGTACTTC
few	TRBD1	TRBV7-9	TRBJ2-1	CASSLELTGDYNEQFF	TGTGCCAGCAGCTTAGAGCTTACAGGGGATTACAATGAGCAGTTCTTC
few	-	TRBV18	TRBJ1-5	CASSPRESNQPQHF	TGTGCCAGCTCGCCACGTGAGAGCAATCAGCCCCAGCATTTT
-	-	TRBV5-6	TRBJ1-1	CASSLAMGEGAFF	TGTGCCAGCAGCTTGGCGATGGGCGAGGGAGCTTTCTTT
-	TRBD1	TRBV5-1	TRBJ2-7	CASSLSGQNLYEQYF	TGCGCCAGCAGCCTATCGGGACAGAACCTATACGAGCAGTACTTC
few	-	TRBV9	TRBJ2-2	CASSVALRAKDTGELFF	TGTGCCAGCAGCGTAGCTCTCCGGGCTAAGGACACCGGGGAGCTGTTTTTT
-	TRBD1	TRBV5-4	TRBJ2-7	CASSRQGGSYEQYF	TGTGCCAGCAGTCGACAGGGTGGCTCCTACGAGCAGTACTTC
-	-	TRBV5-6	TRBJ2-5	CASTRGVGGQETQYF	TGTGCCAGCACCAGGGGTGTAGGGGGCCAAGAGACCCAGTACTTC
-	-	TRBV4-2	TRBJ2-3	CASSQQSVQGASSTDTQYF	TGTGCCAGCAGCCAACAGTCGGTCCAAGGCGCATCTAGCACAGATACGCAGTATTTT
few	TRBD2	TRBV27	TRBJ2-7	CASSPFAGGSGEQYF	TGTGCCAGCAGCCCCTTTGCGGGAGGTTCGGGCGAGCAGTACTTC